The entry below gives a single TCR beta chain sequence along with its context. Its matching antigen is unknown. Here immunoSEQ multiplex PCR was the method, and the copy in TCRdb shows in-frame clones only, minus some. Among 85,000 to 120,000 clones, 90% to 95% were seen once, and the ten largest hold 0.85% to 1.3%. This record comes from a study of siplizumab effects on memory and regulatory T cells. Study-wide points: The drug siplizumab significantly decreased the alloreactive sequences that could be traced to unstimulated CD4+ memory cells. Roughly 80-95% of proliferating CD4+ or CD8+ clones defied assignment to a naive or memory phenotype. Suppressive activity of Tregs proliferating in siplizumab cultures remained unconfirmed.

Germline assignment: CDR1 SGHRS and CDR2 YFSETQ. This CDR3 has 15 residues. V dropped 5 bases and J dropped 5 bases, with 16 bases sitting between them. The TCR sequence derives from a human donor in good health. The chain carries TRBV5-1 and TRBJ2-2; D is undetermined. The material sequenced was CD4+ T cells sorted from blood. The chain's CDR3 is CASRFDPRPTGELFF. The CDR3 coding sequence is TGCGCCAGCAGATTCGACCCCCGGCCAACCGGGGAGCTGTTTTTT.